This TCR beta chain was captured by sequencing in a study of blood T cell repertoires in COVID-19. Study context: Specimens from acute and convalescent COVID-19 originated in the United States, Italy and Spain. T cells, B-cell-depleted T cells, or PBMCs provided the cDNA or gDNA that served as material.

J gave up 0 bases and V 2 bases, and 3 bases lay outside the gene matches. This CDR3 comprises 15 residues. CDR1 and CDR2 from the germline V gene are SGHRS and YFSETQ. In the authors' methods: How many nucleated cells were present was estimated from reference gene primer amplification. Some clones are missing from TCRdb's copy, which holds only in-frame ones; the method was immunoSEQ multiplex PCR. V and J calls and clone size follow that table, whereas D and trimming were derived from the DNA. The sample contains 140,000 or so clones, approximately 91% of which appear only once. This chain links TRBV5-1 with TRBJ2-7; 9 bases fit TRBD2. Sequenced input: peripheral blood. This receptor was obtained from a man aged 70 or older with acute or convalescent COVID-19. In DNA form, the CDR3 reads TGCGCCAGCAGCTTTCTAGCGGGGTCCTCCTACGAGCAGTACTTC. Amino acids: CASSFLAGSSYEQYF. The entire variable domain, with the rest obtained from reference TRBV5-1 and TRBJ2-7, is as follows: KAGVTQTPRYLIKTRGQQVTLSCSPISGHRSVSWYQQTPGQGLQFLFEYFSETQRNKGNFPGRFSGRQFSNSRSEMNVSTLELGDSALYLCASSFLAGSSYEQYFGPGTRLTVT.